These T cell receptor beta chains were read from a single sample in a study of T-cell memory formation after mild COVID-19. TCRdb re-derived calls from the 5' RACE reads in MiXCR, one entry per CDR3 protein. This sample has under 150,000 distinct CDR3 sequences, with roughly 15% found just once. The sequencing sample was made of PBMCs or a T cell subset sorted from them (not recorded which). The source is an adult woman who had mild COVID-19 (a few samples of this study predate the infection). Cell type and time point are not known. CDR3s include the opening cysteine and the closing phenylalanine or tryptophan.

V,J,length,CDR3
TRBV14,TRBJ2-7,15,CASSSGPRGTYEQYF
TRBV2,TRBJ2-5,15,CASSEASSITETQYF
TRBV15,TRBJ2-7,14,CATSASGTPYEQYF
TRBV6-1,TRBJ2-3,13,CASSEYWADTQYF
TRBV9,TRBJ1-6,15,CASSPWTGKGSPLHF
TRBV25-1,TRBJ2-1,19,CASSDRGRHGRGTYNEQFF
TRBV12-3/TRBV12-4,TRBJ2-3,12,CASRLGGNTQYF
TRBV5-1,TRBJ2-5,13,CASSPGSPETQYF
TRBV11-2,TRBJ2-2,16,CASSLEPSGNIGELFF
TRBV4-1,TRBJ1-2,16,CASSQPQGARSYGYTF
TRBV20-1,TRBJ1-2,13,CSPRQPTNYGYTF
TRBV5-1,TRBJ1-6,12,CASSLTDSPLHF
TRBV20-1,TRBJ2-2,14,CSARDRTATGELFF
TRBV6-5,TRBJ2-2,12,CASSYIAGELFF
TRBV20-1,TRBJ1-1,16,CSAREESAVGYTEAFF